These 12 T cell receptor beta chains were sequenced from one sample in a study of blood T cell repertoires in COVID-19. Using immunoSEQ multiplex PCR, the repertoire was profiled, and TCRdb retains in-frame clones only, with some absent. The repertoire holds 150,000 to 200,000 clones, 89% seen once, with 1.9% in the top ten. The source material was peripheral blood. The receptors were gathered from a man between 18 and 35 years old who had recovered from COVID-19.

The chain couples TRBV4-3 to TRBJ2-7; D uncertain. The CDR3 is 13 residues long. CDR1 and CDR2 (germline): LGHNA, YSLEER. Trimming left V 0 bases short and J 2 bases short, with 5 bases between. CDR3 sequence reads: CASSQDFTYEQYF. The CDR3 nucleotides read TGCGCCAGCAGCCAAGATTTCACCTACGAGCAGTACTTC.

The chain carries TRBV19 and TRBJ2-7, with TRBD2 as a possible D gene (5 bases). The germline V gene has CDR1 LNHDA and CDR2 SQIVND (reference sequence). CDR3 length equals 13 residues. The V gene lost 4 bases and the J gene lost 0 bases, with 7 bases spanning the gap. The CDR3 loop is CASSKRASYEQYF. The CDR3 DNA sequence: TGTGCCAGTAGTAAGAGGGCCTCCTACGAGCAGTACTTC.

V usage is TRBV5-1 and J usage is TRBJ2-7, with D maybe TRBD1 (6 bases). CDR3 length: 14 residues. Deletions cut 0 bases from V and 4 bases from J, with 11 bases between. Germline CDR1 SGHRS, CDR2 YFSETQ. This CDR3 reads CASSLDGRGYEQYF. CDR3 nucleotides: TGCGCCAGCAGCTTGGATGGCAGGGGATACGAGCAGTACTTC.

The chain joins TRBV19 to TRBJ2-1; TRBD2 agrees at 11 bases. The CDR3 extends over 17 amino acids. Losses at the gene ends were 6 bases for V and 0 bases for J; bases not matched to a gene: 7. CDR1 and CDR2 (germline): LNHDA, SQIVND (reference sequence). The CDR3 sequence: CASRGTSGLISYNEQFF. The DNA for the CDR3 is TGTGCCAGTAGGGGGACTAGCGGCCTCATCTCCTACAATGAGCAGTTCTTC.

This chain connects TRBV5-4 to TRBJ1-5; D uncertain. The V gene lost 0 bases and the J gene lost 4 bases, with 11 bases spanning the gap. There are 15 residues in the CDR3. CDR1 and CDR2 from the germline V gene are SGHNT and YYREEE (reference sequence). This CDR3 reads CASSLDGGLNQPQHF. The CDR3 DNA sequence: TGTGCCAGCAGCTTGGACGGAGGGCTAAATCAGCCCCAGCATTTT.

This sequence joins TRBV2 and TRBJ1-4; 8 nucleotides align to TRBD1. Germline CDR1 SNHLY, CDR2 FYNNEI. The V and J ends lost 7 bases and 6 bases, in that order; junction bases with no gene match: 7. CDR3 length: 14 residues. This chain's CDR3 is CASIPETGDEKLFF. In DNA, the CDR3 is TGTGCCAGCATCCCTGAGACAGGGGATGAAAAACTGTTTTTT. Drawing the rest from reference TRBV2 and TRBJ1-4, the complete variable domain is EPEVTQTPSHQVTQMGQEVILRCVPISNHLYFYWYRQILGQKVEFLVSFYNNEISEKSEIFDDQFSVERPDGSNFTLKIRSTKLEDSAMYFCASIPETGDEKLFFGSGTQLSVL.

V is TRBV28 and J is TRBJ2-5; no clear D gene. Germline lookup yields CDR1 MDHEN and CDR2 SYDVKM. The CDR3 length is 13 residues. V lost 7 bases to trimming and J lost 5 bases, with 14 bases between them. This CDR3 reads CASTPETRETQYF. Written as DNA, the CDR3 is TGTGCCAGCACCCCAGAGACAAGGGAGACCCAGTACTTC.

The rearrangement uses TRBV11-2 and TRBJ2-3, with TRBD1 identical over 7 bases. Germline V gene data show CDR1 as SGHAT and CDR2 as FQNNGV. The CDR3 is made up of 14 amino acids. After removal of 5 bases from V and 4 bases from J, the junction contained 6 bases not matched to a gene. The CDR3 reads CASSLDRVSDTQYF. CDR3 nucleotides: TGTGCCAGCAGCCTCGACAGGGTCTCAGATACGCAGTATTTT. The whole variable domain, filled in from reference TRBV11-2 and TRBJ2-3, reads EAGVAQSPRYKIIEKRQSVAFWCNPISGHATLYWYQQILGQGPKLLIQFQNNGVVDDSQLPKDRFSAERLKGVDSTLKIQPAKLEDSAVYLCASSLDRVSDTQYFGPGTRLTVL.

CDR3 protein: CASSPLDLFTGKNTEAFF. For the CDR3, the DNA is TGTGCCAGCTCACCACTAGACCTATTCACAGGGAAAAACACTGAAGCTTTCTTT. The J gene is TRBJ1-1, the V gene TRBV18, with D tentatively TRBD1 (6 bases). The CDR3 totals 18 residues. CDR1 and CDR2 (germline): KGHSH, LQKENI. V was clipped by 1 base and J by 2 bases, with 20 bases between them.

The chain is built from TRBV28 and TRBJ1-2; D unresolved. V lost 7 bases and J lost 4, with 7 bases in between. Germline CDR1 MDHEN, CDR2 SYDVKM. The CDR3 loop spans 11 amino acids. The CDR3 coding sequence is TGTGCCAGCATCGACACCTATGGCTACACCTTC. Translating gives CASIDTYGYTF.

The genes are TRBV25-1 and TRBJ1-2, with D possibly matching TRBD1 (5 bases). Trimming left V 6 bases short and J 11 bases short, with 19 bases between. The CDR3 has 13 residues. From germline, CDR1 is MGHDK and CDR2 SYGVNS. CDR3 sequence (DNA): TGTGCCAGCAGCCACACCGCAAGACAGATTTACACCTTC. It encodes CASSHTARQIYTF.

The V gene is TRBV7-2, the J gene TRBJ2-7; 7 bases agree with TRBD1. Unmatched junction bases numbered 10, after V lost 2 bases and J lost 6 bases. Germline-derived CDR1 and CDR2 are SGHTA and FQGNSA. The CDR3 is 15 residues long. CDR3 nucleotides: TGTGCCAGCAGCTTACAATCTGACAGGGTCGGCGAGCAGTACTTC. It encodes CASSLQSDRVGEQYF.